This T cell receptor beta chain was captured by sequencing in a study of blood T cell repertoires in COVID-19. Study context: Spain, Italy and the United States supplied samples that represented acute and convalescent COVID-19.

Measured with immunoSEQ multiplex PCR; TCRdb has only the in-frame clones, and not every one. The data contain about 320,000 clones, more than 70% of them seen just once; the ten biggest clones take up approximately 1.3%. The source of this sequence is a woman aged 50 to 60 with acute or convalescent COVID-19. Sequences were obtained from peripheral blood.

CDR3 sequence reads: CASSQGPSGSTDTQYF. The CDR3 DNA is TGTGCCAGCAGCCAAGGGCCTAGCGGGAGCACAGATACGCAGTATTTT. The V gene is TRBV7-2, the J gene TRBJ2-3; TRBD2 matches at 8 bases. CDR3 length: 16 amino acids. The junction had 7 bases not matched to a gene; V was cut back by 5 bases and J by 0 bases. From germline, CDR1 is SGHTA and CDR2 FQGNSA.